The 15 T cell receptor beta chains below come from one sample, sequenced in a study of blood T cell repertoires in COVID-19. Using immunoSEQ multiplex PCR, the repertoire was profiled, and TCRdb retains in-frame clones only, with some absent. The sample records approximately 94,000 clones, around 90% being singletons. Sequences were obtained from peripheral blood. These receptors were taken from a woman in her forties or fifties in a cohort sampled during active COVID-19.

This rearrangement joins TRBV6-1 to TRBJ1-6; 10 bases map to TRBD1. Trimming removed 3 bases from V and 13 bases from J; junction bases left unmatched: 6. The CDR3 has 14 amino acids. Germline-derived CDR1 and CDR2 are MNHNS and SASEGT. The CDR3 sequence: CASSDPGQGSPLHF. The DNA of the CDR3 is TGTGCCAGCAGTGACCCGGGACAGGGGTCGCCCCTCCACTTT.

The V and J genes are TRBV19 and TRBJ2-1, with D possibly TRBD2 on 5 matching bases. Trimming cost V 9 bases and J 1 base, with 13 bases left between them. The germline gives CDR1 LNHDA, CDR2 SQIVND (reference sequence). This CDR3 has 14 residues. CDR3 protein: CASKRGPSYNEQFF. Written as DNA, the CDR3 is TGTGCCAGCAAGAGAGGGCCGTCCTACAATGAGCAGTTCTTC.

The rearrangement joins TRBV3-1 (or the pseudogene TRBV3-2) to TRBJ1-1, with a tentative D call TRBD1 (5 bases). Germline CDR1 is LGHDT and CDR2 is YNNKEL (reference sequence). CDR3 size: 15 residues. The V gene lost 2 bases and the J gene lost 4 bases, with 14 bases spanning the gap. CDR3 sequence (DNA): TGTGCCAGCAGCCAATTGGGGGGTACGGGCACTGAAGCTTTCTTT. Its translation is CASSQLGGTGTEAFF.

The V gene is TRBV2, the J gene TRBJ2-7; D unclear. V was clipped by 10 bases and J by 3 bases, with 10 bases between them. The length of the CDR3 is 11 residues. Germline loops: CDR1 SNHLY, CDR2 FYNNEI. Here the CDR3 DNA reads TGTGCCATAACGTCGGGCTACGAGCAGTACTTC. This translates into CAITSGYEQYF.

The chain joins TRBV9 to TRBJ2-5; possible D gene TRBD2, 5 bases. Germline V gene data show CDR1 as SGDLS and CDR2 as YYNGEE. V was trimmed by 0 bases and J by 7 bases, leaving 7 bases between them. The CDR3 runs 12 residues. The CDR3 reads CASSVASGTQYF. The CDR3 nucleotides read TGTGCCAGCAGCGTAGCCAGCGGGACCCAGTACTTC.

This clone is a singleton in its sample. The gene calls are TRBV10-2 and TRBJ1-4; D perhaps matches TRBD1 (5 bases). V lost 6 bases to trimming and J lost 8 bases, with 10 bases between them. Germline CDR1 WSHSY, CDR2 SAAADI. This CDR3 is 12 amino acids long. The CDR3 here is CASRPDREKLFF. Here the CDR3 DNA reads TGCGCCAGCAGACCCGACAGAGAAAAACTGTTTTTT.

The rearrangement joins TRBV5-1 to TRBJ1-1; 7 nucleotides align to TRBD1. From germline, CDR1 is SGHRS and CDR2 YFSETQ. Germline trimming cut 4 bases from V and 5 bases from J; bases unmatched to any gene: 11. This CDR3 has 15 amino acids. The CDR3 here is CASSPTQGIMTEAFF. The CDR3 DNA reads TGCGCCAGCAGCCCGACACAGGGGATTATGACTGAAGCTTTCTTT.

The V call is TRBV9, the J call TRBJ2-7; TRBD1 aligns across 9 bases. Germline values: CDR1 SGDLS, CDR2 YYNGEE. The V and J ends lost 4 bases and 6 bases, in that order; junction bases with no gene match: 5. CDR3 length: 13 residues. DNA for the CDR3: TGTGCCAGCAGCCCACAGGGGGCTAGCGAGCAGTACTTC. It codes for CASSPQGASEQYF. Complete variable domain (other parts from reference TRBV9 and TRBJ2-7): DSGVTQTPKHLITATGQRVTLRCSPRSGDLSVYWYQQSLDQGLQFLIQYYNGEERAKGNILERFSAQQFPDLHSELNLSSLELGDSALYFCASSPQGASEQYFGPGTRLTVT.

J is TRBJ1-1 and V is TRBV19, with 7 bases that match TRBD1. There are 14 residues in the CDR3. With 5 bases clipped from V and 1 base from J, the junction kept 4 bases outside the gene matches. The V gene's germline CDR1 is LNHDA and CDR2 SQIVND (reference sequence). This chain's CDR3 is CASSVGQANTEAFF. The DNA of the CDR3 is TGTGCCAGTAGTGTCGGACAGGCGAACACTGAAGCTTTCTTT.

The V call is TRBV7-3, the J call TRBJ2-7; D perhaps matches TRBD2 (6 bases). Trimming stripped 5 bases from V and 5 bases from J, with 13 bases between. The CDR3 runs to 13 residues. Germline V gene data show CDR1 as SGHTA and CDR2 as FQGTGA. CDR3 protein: CASSTSAGNEQYF. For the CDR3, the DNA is TGTGCCAGCAGCACCAGTGCGGGGAACGAGCAGTACTTC. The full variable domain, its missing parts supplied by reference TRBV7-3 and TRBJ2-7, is GAGVSQTPSNKVTEKGKYVELRCDPISGHTALYWYRQSLGQGPEFLIYFQGTGAADDSGLPNDRFFAVRPEGSVSTLKIQRTERGDSAVYLCASSTSAGNEQYFGPGTRLTVT.

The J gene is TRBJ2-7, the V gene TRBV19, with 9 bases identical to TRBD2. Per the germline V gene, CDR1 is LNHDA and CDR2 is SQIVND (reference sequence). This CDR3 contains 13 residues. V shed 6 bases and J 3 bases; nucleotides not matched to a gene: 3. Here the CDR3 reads CASRGLAGYEQYF. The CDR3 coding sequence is TGTGCCAGTAGGGGACTAGCTGGCTACGAGCAGTACTTC.

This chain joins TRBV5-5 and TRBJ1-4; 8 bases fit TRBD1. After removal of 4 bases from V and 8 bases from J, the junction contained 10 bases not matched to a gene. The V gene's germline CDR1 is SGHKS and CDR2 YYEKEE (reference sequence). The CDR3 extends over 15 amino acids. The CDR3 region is CASSVRQGLWEKLFF. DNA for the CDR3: TGTGCCAGCAGCGTCCGACAGGGGCTATGGGAAAAACTGTTTTTT.

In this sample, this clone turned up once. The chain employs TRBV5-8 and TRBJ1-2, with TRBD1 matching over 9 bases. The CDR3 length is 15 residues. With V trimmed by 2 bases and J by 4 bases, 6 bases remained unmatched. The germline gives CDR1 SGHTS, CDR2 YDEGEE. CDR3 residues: CASSFGWDRAYGYTF. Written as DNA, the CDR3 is TGTGCCAGCAGCTTTGGATGGGACAGGGCCTATGGCTACACCTTC. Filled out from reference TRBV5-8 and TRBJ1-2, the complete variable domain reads EAGVTQSPTHLIKTRGQQATLRCSPISGHTSVYWYQQALGLGLQFLLWYDEGEERNRGNFPPRFSGRQFPNYSSELNVNALELEDSALYLCASSFGWDRAYGYTFGSGTRLTVV.

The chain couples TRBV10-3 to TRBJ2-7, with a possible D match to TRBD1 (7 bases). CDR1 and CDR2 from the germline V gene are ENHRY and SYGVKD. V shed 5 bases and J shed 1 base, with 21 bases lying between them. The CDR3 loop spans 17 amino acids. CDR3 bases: TGTGCCATCAGTCCCACCGCGGGACAGAAGCTTTCCTACGAGCAGTACTTC. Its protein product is CAISPTAGQKLSYEQYF.

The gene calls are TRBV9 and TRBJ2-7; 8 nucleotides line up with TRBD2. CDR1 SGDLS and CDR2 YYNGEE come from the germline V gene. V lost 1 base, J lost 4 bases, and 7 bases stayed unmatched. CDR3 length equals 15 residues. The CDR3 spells CASSVRPGGDYEQYF. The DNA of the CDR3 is TGTGCCAGCAGCGTAAGGCCGGGGGGGGATTACGAGCAGTACTTC.